A selection of T cell receptor beta chains follows, all from one sample in a study of CD8 T cells in ankylosing spondylitis. TCRdb re-derived calls from the 5' RACE reads in MiXCR, one entry per CDR3 protein. Among approximately 140,000 distinct CDR3 sequences listed, roughly 8.8% were seen once. Sequencing input: synovial fluid, either unsorted or a sorted T cell fraction (not recorded which). These receptors came from a male donor with ankylosing spondylitis. The CDR3 runs from the conserved cysteine through the conserved F or W. Fields, in order: J gene, V gene, clone size, D gene, CDR3 protein, CDR3 DNA. D genes are given only for firm matches. A row's size may be missing; if present it is once, few, many or a size class.

>TRBJ2-6|TRBV14|few|NA
CASSPLLGGANVLTF
TGTGCCAGCAGCCCGCTCCTTGGAGGGGCCAACGTCCTGACTTTC
>TRBJ2-7|TRBV29-1|many|TRBD2
CSVSLAGMAYEQYF
TGCAGCGTTTCACTAGCGGGGATGGCCTACGAGCAGTACTTC
>TRBJ1-2|TRBV18|many|NA
CASSPQVNYGYTF
TGTGCCAGCTCACCACAGGTTAACTATGGCTACACCTTC
>TRBJ2-7|TRBV20-1|few|NA
CSARRDLPYEQYF
TGCAGTGCTAGGAGGGATTTACCCTACGAGCAGTACTTC
>TRBJ1-1|TRBV6-1|many|TRBD1
CASCDRGRTEAFF
TGTGCCAGCTGTGACAGGGGAAGGACTGAAGCTTTCTTT
>TRBJ2-2|TRBV11-2|NA|NA
CASSYVGGELFF
TGTGCCAGCAGCTACGTAGGCGGGGAGCTGTTTTTT
>TRBJ2-5|TRBV5-4|once|TRBD2
CASSSLWAGGETQYF
TGTGCCAGCAGCTCCCTGTGGGCGGGAGGAGAGACCCAGTACTTC
>TRBJ2-5|TRBV7-8|many|NA
CASSFSVRETQYF
TGTGCCAGCAGCTTCTCGGTTCGGGAGACCCAGTACTTC
>TRBJ2-5|TRBV30|NA|NA
CAWSVLGAQYF
TGTGCCTGGAGTGTATTGGGGGCCCAGTACTTC
>TRBJ1-5|TRBV20-1|many|NA
CSARGEGGGQPQHF
TGCAGTGCTAGAGGGGAAGGGGGAGGGCAGCCCCAGCATTTT
>TRBJ2-1|TRBV27|many|TRBD2
CASSLKGGRVNEQFF
TGTGCCAGCAGTTTAAAGGGCGGGAGGGTGAATGAGCAGTTCTTC
>TRBJ2-2|TRBV7-6|NA|NA
CASSVPGAGELFF
TGTGCCAGCAGCGTACCTGGGGCCGGGGAGCTGTTTTTT
>TRBJ2-3|TRBV20-1|many|NA
CSATASTDTQYF
TGCAGTGCGACAGCTAGCACAGATACGCAGTATTTT
>TRBJ1-2|TRBV2|few|NA
CASSLGREGYGYTF
TGTGCCAGCAGCCTGGGACGCGAGGGATATGGCTACACCTTC
>TRBJ2-1|TRBV6-5|NA|TRBD2
CASSLRLAGNNEQFF
TGTGCCAGCAGCTTAAGACTAGCGGGAAACAATGAGCAGTTCTTC
>TRBJ1-4|TRBV4-2|few|NA
CASSQDMGEKLFF
TGTGCCAGCAGCCAAGATATGGGGGAAAAACTGTTTTTT
>TRBJ1-2|TRBV12-3/TRBV12-4|many|NA
CASSYGRNYGYTF
TGTGCCAGCAGCTACGGACGTAACTATGGCTACACCTTC
>TRBJ1-2|TRBV5-4|NA|TRBD1
CASSPRTGANYGYTF
TGTGCCAGCAGCCCGAGGACAGGGGCTAACTATGGCTACACCTTC
>TRBJ2-7|TRBV20-1|many|NA
CSAGAWARYEQYF
TGCAGTGCTGGGGCCTGGGCTCGGTACGAGCAGTACTTC
>TRBJ2-5|TRBV20-1|many|NA
CSARDDQETQYF
TGCAGTGCTAGAGACGACCAAGAGACCCAGTACTTC
>TRBJ1-5|TRBV10-3|many|NA
CAISGGGDSNQPQHF
TGTGCCATCAGTGGGGGGGGAGACAGCAATCAGCCCCAGCATTTT
>TRBJ2-3|TRBV5-1|many|NA
CASSLVPNTDTQYF
TGCGCCAGCAGCTTGGTGCCCAACACAGATACGCAGTATTTT
>TRBJ1-1|TRBV7-2|many|NA
CASSSARGWGTEAFF
TGTGCCAGCAGCTCCGCGCGGGGGTGGGGAACTGAAGCTTTCTTT
>TRBJ2-1|TRBV21-1|NA|NA
CASSKAGPEPPSKNEQFF
TGTGCCAGCAGCAAAGCGGGGCCGGAGCCCCCTTCGAAAAATGAGCAGTTCTTC
>TRBJ2-5|TRBV7-7|NA|TRBD2
CASSLAGGVQETQYF
TGTGCTAGCAGCTTGGCGGGGGGGGTCCAAGAGACCCAGTACTTC
>TRBJ1-5|TRBV11-2|NA|TRBD1
CASSQGGSRPQHF
TGTGCCAGCAGCCAGGGGGGTAGCCGGCCCCAGCATTTT
>TRBJ1-5|TRBV12-3/TRBV12-4|many|NA
CASTRSRGFGQPQHF
TGTGCCAGCACTAGATCCCGGGGGTTCGGTCAGCCCCAGCATTTT
>TRBJ2-1|TRBV20-1|many|NA
CSASEGGREQFF
TGCAGTGCTAGCGAAGGTGGGCGCGAGCAGTTCTTC
>TRBJ2-7|TRBV28|NA|NA
CASSLGDPFYEQYF
TGTGCCAGCAGTTTGGGGGATCCTTTCTACGAGCAGTACTTC
>TRBJ2-5|TRBV27|NA|TRBD1
CAGKTGAGTQYF
TGTGCCGGAAAGACAGGGGCGGGGACCCAGTACTTC
>TRBJ2-7|TRBV12-3/TRBV12-4|many|NA
CASGMRDSTYEQYF
TGTGCCAGCGGGATGAGAGACAGTACCTACGAGCAGTACTTC
>TRBJ2-7|TRBV28|many|TRBD2
CASSLFRDRTSGPLSSYEQYF
TGTGCCAGCAGTTTATTTAGAGATCGGACTAGCGGGCCGCTGAGCTCCTACGAGCAGTACTTC